This TCR beta chain was identified during a study of blood T cell repertoires in COVID-19. Turning to the study itself: Donors in the United States, Italy and Spain gave samples during acute or convalescent COVID-19. The analysed material was cDNA or gDNA that came from T cells, B-cell-depleted T cells, or PBMCs.

Using immunoSEQ multiplex PCR, the repertoire was profiled, and TCRdb retains in-frame clones only, with some absent. The sample includes about 230,000 clones, around 84% seen only once; the top ten take roughly 11%. Germline lookup yields CDR1 SQVTM and CDR2 ANQGSEA. Unmatched junction bases numbered 4, after V lost 4 bases and J lost 2 bases. CDR3 size: 14 residues. Seattle participants joined during active infection and were tracked over time. The V gene is TRBV29-1, the J gene TRBJ2-7; 11 bases line up with TRBD2. This clonotype was obtained from a man aged 50-59 years with COVID-19, enrolled during active disease. Source material: peripheral blood. The CDR3, as DNA: TGCAGCGTTGCGGGACTAGCGGCCACCTACGAGCAGTACTTC. Its protein is CSVAGLAATYEQYF.